This is a list of T cell receptor beta chains from one sample in a study of cytomegalovirus exposure and HLA in healthy donors. Sequencing was performed with immunoSEQ multiplex PCR; in TCRdb, only in-frame clones are kept and a portion is missing. The top ten clones hold approximately 0.99% of a sample with approximately 130,000 clones, roughly three quarters of them seen once. The sequenced sample was PBMCs. Receptors were obtained from a male donor in good health and CMV-seronegative. CDR3s include the opening cysteine and the closing phenylalanine or tryptophan. The order of the fields is D gene, V gene, J gene, clone size, CDR3 protein, CDR3 DNA. The D gene is left open where the match is weak. A clone size is listed for some rows: how often the clone was seen (once, few, many), or a class if it is expanded.

NA,TRBV6-5,TRBJ1-2,NA,CASSLQELLGYTF,TGTGCCAGCAGTCTACAGGAGCTCCTTGGCTACACCTTC
TRBD2,TRBV13,TRBJ2-1,once,CASTIAGNNEQFF,TGTGCCAGTACTATAGCGGGGAACAATGAGCAGTTCTTC
NA,TRBV7-9,TRBJ1-1,NA,CASSTREFEAFF,TGTGCCAGCAGCACCCGGGAGTTTGAAGCTTTCTTT
NA,TRBV14,TRBJ2-2,NA,CASSQVRGAANTGELFF,TGTGCCAGCAGCCAAGTGCGAGGAGCTGCGAACACCGGGGAGCTGTTTTTT
NA,TRBV2,TRBJ1-5,once,CASSVTARGNQPQHF,TGTGCCAGCAGTGTTACCGCGCGGGGCAATCAGCCCCAGCATTTT
TRBD1,TRBV27,TRBJ2-2,NA,CASSFLGTGDGELFF,TGTGCCAGCAGTTTTCTGGGGACAGGCGACGGGGAGCTGTTTTTT
TRBD1,TRBV30,TRBJ1-6,NA,CAWSVGTGGTPLHF,TGTGCCTGGAGTGTAGGGACAGGGGGAACACCCCTCCACTTT
TRBD1,TRBV6-1,TRBJ2-7,NA,CASARDRNYEQYF,TGTGCCAGCGCCCGGGACAGGAACTACGAGCAGTACTTC
NA,TRBV19,TRBJ1-2,NA,CASSSTGQNYGYTF,TGTGCCAGTAGTAGTACCGGACAGAACTATGGCTACACCTTC
TRBD1,TRBV11-2,TRBJ1-6,NA,CASSRGQGAGSPLHF,TGTGCCAGCAGCCGCGGACAGGGGGCCGGGTCACCCCTCCACTTT
TRBD2,TRBV2,TRBJ2-2,NA,CASSEAPGRGGQRNTGELFF,TGTGCCAGCAGTGAAGCGCCAGGGCGGGGGGGCCAAAGGAACACCGGGGAGCTGTTTTTT
TRBD1,TRBV14,TRBJ1-2,NA,CASSPSQGETDYGYTF,TGTGCCAGCAGCCCCAGCCAGGGGGAGACGGACTATGGCTACACCTTC
NA,TRBV15,TRBJ1-2,NA,CATSRDRDGGGYTF,TGTGCCACCAGCAGAGATCGAGACGGCGGGGGCTACACCTTC
TRBD1,TRBV7-8,TRBJ1-1,NA,CASSSTGANTEAFF,TGTGCCAGCAGCTCGACAGGGGCGAACACTGAAGCTTTCTTT
NA,TRBV5-1,TRBJ2-2,NA,CASIGGDLGELFF,TGCGCCAGCATTGGCGGGGACCTCGGGGAGCTGTTTTTT
NA,TRBV27,TRBJ2-3,NA,CASRRRDTQYF,TGTGCCAGCAGAAGGAGAGATACGCAGTATTTT
NA,TRBV5-5,TRBJ1-2,NA,CASSPWGRPGTF,TGTGCCAGCAGCCCCTGGGGGCGCCCTGGCACCTTC
NA,TRBV4-3,TRBJ1-2,few,CASSQGAGAHYGYTF,TGCGCCAGCAGCCAAGGGGCAGGGGCGCACTATGGCTACACCTTC
NA,TRBV30,TRBJ1-1,NA,CAWSEWQEATEAFF,TGTGCCTGGAGTGAGTGGCAGGAAGCCACTGAAGCTTTCTTT
NA,TRBV6-5,TRBJ1-5,NA,CASRTTPYSNQPQHF,TGTGCCAGCAGAACGACACCCTATAGCAATCAGCCCCAGCATTTT
NA,TRBV6-5,TRBJ2-7,NA,CASSPRVSTYEQYF,TGTGCCAGCAGTCCCAGGGTATCGACCTACGAGCAGTACTTC
TRBD1,TRBV19,TRBJ1-6,NA,CASSPGQGISPLHF,TGTGCCAGTAGCCCGGGACAGGGAATTTCACCCCTCCACTTT
NA,TRBV7-9,TRBJ1-1,NA,CASSFGRGNTEAFF,TGTGCCAGCAGCTTTGGGCGGGGGAACACTGAAGCTTTCTTT
TRBD1,TRBV2,TRBJ2-7,NA,CASSDEQGAAQYF,TGTGCCAGCAGTGATGAGCAGGGGGCAGCCCAGTACTTC
NA,TRBV2,TRBJ1-4,NA,CASSLTLSGEKLFF,TGTGCCAGCAGTTTAACTTTATCGGGTGAAAAACTGTTTTTT
NA,TRBV7-2,TRBJ2-3,few,CASSSAGDNTQYF,TGTGCCAGCAGCTCTGCGGGGGACAATACGCAGTATTTT
TRBD1,TRBV19,TRBJ1-2,few,CASIKRRRDRSYGYTF,TGTGCCAGTATTAAACGGAGGAGGGACAGGTCATATGGCTACACCTTC
TRBD1,TRBV7-2,TRBJ1-5,few,CASSAVGQGYQPQHF,TGTGCCAGCAGCGCAGTGGGACAGGGGTATCAGCCCCAGCATTTT
TRBD1,TRBV30,TRBJ2-3,NA,CAWSYWDSNTDTQYF,TGTGCCTGGAGTTACTGGGACAGCAATACAGATACGCAGTATTTT
NA,TRBV19,TRBJ1-1,NA,CASKAGANTEAFF,TGTGCCAGTAAGGCAGGGGCAAACACTGAAGCTTTCTTT
NA,TRBV7-9,TRBJ2-7,once,CASSSGPYEQYF,TGTGCCAGCAGCTCAGGTCCCTACGAGCAGTACTTC
TRBD2,TRBV5-8,TRBJ2-5,NA,CASSSGTSGGPLGTQYF,TGTGCCAGCAGCTCCGGGACTAGCGGGGGGCCCCTAGGGACCCAGTACTTC
TRBD1,TRBV5-4,TRBJ1-4,NA,CASSRDRNNEKLFF,TGTGCCAGCAGCCGGGACAGAAACAATGAAAAACTGTTTTTT
NA,TRBV11-3,TRBJ2-2,NA,CASSLRRAGELFF,TGTGCCAGCAGCTTGAGGAGAGCCGGGGAGCTGTTTTTT
NA,TRBV7-2,TRBJ1-5,NA,CASSLEGGGNQPQHF,TGTGCCAGCAGCTTAGAGGGAGGGGGAAATCAGCCCCAGCATTTT
NA,TRBV5-1,TRBJ2-5,NA,CASSLAGGTGQETQYF,TGCGCCAGCAGCTTGGCTGGCGGGACCGGACAAGAGACCCAGTACTTC
TRBD1,TRBV7-9,TRBJ1-2,NA,CASSSPGQGYGYTF,TGTGCCAGCAGCTCCCCGGGACAGGGCTATGGCTACACCTTC
NA,TRBV5-4,TRBJ2-7,NA,CASSRRESAHEQYF,TGTGCCAGCAGCCGCCGGGAGAGTGCCCACGAGCAGTACTTC
TRBD1,TRBV5-4,TRBJ2-7,NA,CASSLVGQGSNGYEQYF,TGTGCCAGCAGCTTGGTGGGACAGGGGAGTAACGGCTACGAGCAGTACTTC
NA,TRBV5-6,TRBJ1-1,NA,CASSTNTEAFF,TGTGCCAGCAGCACTAACACTGAAGCTTTCTTT
NA,TRBV5-1,TRBJ2-7,NA,CASSLAQTSYEQYF,TGCGCCAGCAGCTTGGCACAGACCTCCTACGAGCAGTACTTC
NA,TRBV7-6,TRBJ2-2,NA,CASSPVLNTGELFF,TGTGCCAGCAGCCCCGTCCTAAACACCGGGGAGCTGTTTTTT
NA,TRBV19,TRBJ1-5,NA,CASSPGFSYSNQPQHF,TGTGCCAGTAGTCCCGGGTTCAGCTATAGCAATCAGCCCCAGCATTTT
TRBD1,TRBV19,TRBJ1-4,NA,CASSMAGGWGEKLFF,TGTGCCAGTAGTATGGCAGGGGGATGGGGAGAAAAACTGTTTTTT
NA,TRBV2,TRBJ2-7,NA,CASRLGGPQDEQYF,TGTGCCAGCAGGTTGGGGGGACCTCAAGACGAGCAGTACTTC
NA,TRBV5-1,TRBJ2-7,NA,CASSWGDSGQLAYEQYF,TGCGCCAGCAGCTGGGGGGACTCGGGACAGTTAGCCTACGAGCAGTACTTC
NA,TRBV6-1,TRBJ1-2,NA,CASRSRGVLYGYTF,TGTGCCAGCAGGTCCCGGGGAGTACTCTATGGCTACACCTTC
NA,TRBV5-1,TRBJ1-6,few,CASSLEYRVSLNSPLHF,TGCGCCAGCAGCTTGGAGTACAGGGTTTCCCTCAATTCACCCCTCCACTTT
NA,TRBV4-3,TRBJ2-1,NA,CASSQDNPWSADNEQFF,TGCGCCAGCAGCCAAGATAACCCGTGGTCGGCGGACAATGAGCAGTTCTTC
NA,TRBV7-2,TRBJ1-2,NA,CASSFSLANYGYTF,TGTGCCAGCAGCTTCTCTCTAGCTAACTATGGCTACACCTTC
TRBD2,TRBV7-2,TRBJ2-1,NA,CASSVAGGRVEQFF,TGTGCCAGCAGCGTAGCGGGGGGGCGGGTTGAGCAGTTCTTC
NA,TRBV2,TRBJ1-5,few,CASSVSLNQPQHF,TGTGCCAGCAGTGTGAGCCTCAATCAGCCCCAGCATTTT
TRBD2,TRBV30,TRBJ2-1,NA,CAWSVEGKYQRGRLNEQFF,TGTGCCTGGAGTGTGGAGGGGAAATACCAGCGGGGGCGCTTAAATGAGCAGTTCTTC